A selection of T cell receptor beta chains follows, all from one sample in a study of T cell repertoires in cytomegalovirus infection. TCRdb reprocessed the reads with MiXCR, giving one entry per CDR3 protein. The table shows approximately 250,000 distinct CDR3 sequences, with around 8.7% occurring only once. The sequenced material came from PBMCs. The receptors were gathered from a human donor in good health (CMV status not recorded). Some clones in this sample may be carry-over from other donors' samples. The CDR3 runs from the conserved cysteine through the conserved F or W. Fields, in order: CDR3 DNA, CDR3 protein, V gene, J gene, D gene, clone size. The D gene is left open where the match is weak. Only some rows state a clone size, as once, few, many or a class for expanded clones.

TGTGCCAGCAGCTTAGTCGATCGGTCCCAAGAGACCCAGTACTTC	CASSLVDRSQETQYF	TRBV7-2	TRBJ2-5	-	many
TGTGCCAGAAGCCCCTTTGGGGGGGGGGCGATTTATGAGCAGTTCTTC	CARSPFGGGAIYEQFF	TRBV7-2	TRBJ2-1	-	-
TGTGCCAGCAGCTTTTACGGGACAGGGTCGTACAATGAGCAGTTCTTC	CASSFYGTGSYNEQFF	TRBV7-9	TRBJ2-1	TRBD1	few
TGTGCCAGCTCATCAAAAACGGGACATAACTATGGCTACACCTTC	CASSSKTGHNYGYTF	TRBV18	TRBJ1-2	-	-
TGCGCCAGCAGCTTGATGGGCGTCGGCTACACCTTC	CASSLMGVGYTF	TRBV5-1	TRBJ1-2	-	few
TGTGCCAGCAGCAACTCGGGACGTATCGACGAGCAGTACTTC	CASSNSGRIDEQYF	TRBV7-6	TRBJ2-7	-	many
TGTGCCAGTAGTATAGGAGCGCTTGGTTTGCCCGGGGAGCTGTTTTTT	CASSIGALGLPGELFF	TRBV19	TRBJ2-2	-	many
TGTGCCAGCAGCTTAGTAGCTAACTCCTACAATGAGCAGTTCTTC	CASSLVANSYNEQFF	TRBV7-2	TRBJ2-1	-	many
TGTGCCAGCAGCCGGATACCAGGGAACACTGAAGCTTTCTTT	CASSRIPGNTEAFF	TRBV7-2	TRBJ1-1	-	many
TGTGCCAGCAGCCCGACAGGGGCTAGCTCCTACGAGCAGTACTTC	CASSPTGASSYEQYF	TRBV14	TRBJ2-7	TRBD1	many
TGCAGTGCGGAAACAGGGGTTGGAAACACCATATATTTT	CSAETGVGNTIYF	TRBV20-1	TRBJ1-3	TRBD1	many
TGTGCCAGCAGCTTAGGAGCAGGGCTCGGGTCACCCCTCCACTTT	CASSLGAGLGSPLHF	TRBV7-2	TRBJ1-6	-	many
TGTGCCAGCAGCGGCGCGGGGGGGCCAGATACGCAGTATTTT	CASSGAGGPDTQYF	TRBV7-2	TRBJ2-3	TRBD2	many